This record covers a single TCR beta chain. These data come from a study of blood T cell repertoires in COVID-19. Study background: The samples span acute and convalescent COVID-19 from the United States, Italy and Spain.

Original analysis: Amplifying reference gene primers gave estimates of nucleated cell counts. The protocol was immunoSEQ multiplex PCR, while the TCRdb copy is restricted to in-frame clones and leaves out a portion. V, J and clone size derive from that table, while D and trimming were established from the DNA sequence. The table lists fewer than 200,000 clones, around 87% of them singletons. The J segment lost 9 bases and the V segment lost 5 bases, leaving 7 bases of the junction unmatched. Germline V gene data show CDR1 as SGHTA and CDR2 as FQGNSA. This CDR3 comprises 14 residues. The TCR was taken from a man aged 35 to 55 with active or convalescent COVID-19. The sequenced sample was peripheral blood. The chain uses TRBV7-2 and TRBJ1-6; TRBD1 agrees at 7 bases. The DNA of the CDR3 is TGTGCCAGCAGCCCGACAGGGTCCGGTTCACCCCTCCACTTT. Its translation is CASSPTGSGSPLHF.